Sequencing of this T cell receptor beta chain was carried out in a study of blood T cell repertoires in COVID-19. On the study more broadly: The United States, Italy and Spain were the sources of the acute and convalescent COVID-19 samples.

Measured with immunoSEQ multiplex PCR; TCRdb has only the in-frame clones, and not every one. This table has under 250,000 clones, 75% to 90% appearing once. This clone was seen just once. This CDR3 is built from 14 residues. CDR1 and CDR2 (germline): KGHSH, LQKENI. The V and J ends lost 2 bases and 1 base respectively, with 8 bases between them. The chain couples TRBV18 to TRBJ2-5; possible D gene TRBD2, 6 bases. Material: PBMCs or T cells enriched from blood (not recorded which). This sequence originates from a woman aged 40 to 50 who had been exposed to COVID-19. As DNA, the CDR3 is TGTGCCAGCTCACCATGGGGGGTCCAAGAGACCCAGTACTTC. Protein product: CASSPWGVQETQYF.